The present entry profiles one TCR beta chain with its context. Its antigen is not identified. The sample comes from a study of PD-1 blockade in mismatch repair-deficient tumors. Notes on the study in general: Tumor-resident clones, often absent from pretreatment blood, expanded after pembrolizumab and then contracted.

Produced via immunoSEQ multiplex PCR; TCRdb's table is partial and in-frame only. Here the sample spans approximately 60,000 clones, around 88% being singletons. Trimming removed 5 bases at V and 5 bases at J, with 14 bases between. The CDR3 sequence is 14 residues long. In germline, CDR1 is SGHAT, CDR2 FQNNGV. TCRs were sequenced from a few patients responding to pembrolizumab. This clonotype originated in an adult with mismatch repair-deficient cancer. The V gene is TRBV11-2, the J gene TRBJ2-3; D is possibly TRBD2 (5 bases). The input for sequencing was peripheral blood, taken 52 weeks after starting pembrolizumab. CDR3 nucleotides: TGTGCCAGCAGCCTACTCAGCGGAAGAGATACGCAGTATTTT. Translation: CASSLLSGRDTQYF. Using reference TRBV11-2 and TRBJ2-3 for the parts outside the CDR3, the full variable domain is EAGVAQSPRYKIIEKRQSVAFWCNPISGHATLYWYQQILGQGPKLLIQFQNNGVVDDSQLPKDRFSAERLKGVDSTLKIQPAKLEDSAVYLCASSLLSGRDTQYFGPGTRLTVL.